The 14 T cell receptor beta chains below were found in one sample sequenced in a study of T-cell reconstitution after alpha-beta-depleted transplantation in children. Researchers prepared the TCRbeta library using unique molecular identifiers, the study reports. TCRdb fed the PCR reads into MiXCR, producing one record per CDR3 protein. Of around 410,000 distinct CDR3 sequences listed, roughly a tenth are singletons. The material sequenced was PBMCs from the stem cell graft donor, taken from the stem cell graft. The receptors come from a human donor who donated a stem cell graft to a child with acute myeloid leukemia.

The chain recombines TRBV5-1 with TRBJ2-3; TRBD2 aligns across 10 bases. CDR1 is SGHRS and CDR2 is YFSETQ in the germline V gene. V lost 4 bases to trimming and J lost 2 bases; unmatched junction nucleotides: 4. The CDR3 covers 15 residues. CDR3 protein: CASSPGTSVTDTQYF. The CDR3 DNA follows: TGCGCCAGCAGCCCCGGGACTAGCGTCACAGATACGCAGTATTTT.

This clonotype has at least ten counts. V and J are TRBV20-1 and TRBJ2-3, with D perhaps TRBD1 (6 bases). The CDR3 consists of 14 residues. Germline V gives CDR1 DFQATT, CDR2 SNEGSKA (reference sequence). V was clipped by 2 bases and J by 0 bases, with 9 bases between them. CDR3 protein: CSARRQVSTDTQYF. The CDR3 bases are TGCAGTGCTAGACGACAGGTTAGCACAGATACGCAGTATTTT.

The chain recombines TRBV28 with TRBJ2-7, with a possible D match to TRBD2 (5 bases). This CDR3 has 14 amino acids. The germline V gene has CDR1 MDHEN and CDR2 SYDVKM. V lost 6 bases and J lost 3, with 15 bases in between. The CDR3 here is CASSRKDGIYEQYF. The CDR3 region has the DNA TGTGCCAGCAGCCGAAAGGACGGGATCTACGAGCAGTACTTC.

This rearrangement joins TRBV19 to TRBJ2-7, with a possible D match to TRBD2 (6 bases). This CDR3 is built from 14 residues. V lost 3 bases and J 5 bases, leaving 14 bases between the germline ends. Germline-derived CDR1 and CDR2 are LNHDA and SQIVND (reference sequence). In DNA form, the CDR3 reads TGTGCCAGTAGTATCGCTAGCGCCAATGACGAGCAGTACTTC. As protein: CASSIASANDEQYF.

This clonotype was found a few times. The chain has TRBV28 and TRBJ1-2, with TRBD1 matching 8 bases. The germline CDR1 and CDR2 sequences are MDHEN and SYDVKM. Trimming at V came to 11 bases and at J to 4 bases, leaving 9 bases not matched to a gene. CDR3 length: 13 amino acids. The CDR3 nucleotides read TGTGCCTCCAATCCGGACAGGGTCTATGGCTACACCTTC. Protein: CASNPDRVYGYTF.

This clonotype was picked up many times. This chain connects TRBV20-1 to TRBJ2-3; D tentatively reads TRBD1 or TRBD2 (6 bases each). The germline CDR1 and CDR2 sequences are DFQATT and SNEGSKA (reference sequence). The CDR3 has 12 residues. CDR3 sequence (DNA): TGCACAGGAGGGGGAGGCACAGATACGCAGTATTTT. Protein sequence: CTGGGGTDTQYF.

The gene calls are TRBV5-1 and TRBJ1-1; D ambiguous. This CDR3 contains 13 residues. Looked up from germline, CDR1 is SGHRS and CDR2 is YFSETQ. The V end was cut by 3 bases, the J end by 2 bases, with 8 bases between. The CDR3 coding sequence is TGCGCCAGCAGCTCACCCCCCAACACTGAAGCTTTCTTT. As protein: CASSSPPNTEAFF.

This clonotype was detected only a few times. The CDR3 nucleotides are TGTGCCATCAGTGAGTCCTCCCCCCATTTACAGAATTACTATGGCTACACCTTC. Encoded protein: CAISESSPHLQNYYGYTF. The chain uses TRBV10-3 and TRBJ1-2; D call uncertain. The germline V and J ends were trimmed by 0 bases and 3 bases, with 20 bases remaining between them. The CDR3 totals 18 residues. Per the germline V gene, CDR1 is ENHRY and CDR2 is SYGVKD.

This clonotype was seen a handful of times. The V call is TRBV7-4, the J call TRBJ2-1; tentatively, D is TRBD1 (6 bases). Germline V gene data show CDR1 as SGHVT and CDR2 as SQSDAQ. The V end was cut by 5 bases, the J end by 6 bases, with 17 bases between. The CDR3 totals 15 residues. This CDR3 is CASSREGDRTNEQFF. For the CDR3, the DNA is TGTGCCAGCAGCCGAGAGGGTGACAGGACCAATGAGCAGTTCTTC.

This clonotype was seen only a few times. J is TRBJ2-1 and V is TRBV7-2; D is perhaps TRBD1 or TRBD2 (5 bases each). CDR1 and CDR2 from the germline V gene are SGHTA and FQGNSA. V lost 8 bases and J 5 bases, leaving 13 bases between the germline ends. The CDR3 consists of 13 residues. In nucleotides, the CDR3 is TGTGCCAGCGGCAGGGACCGCGACAATGAGCAGTTCTTC. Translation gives CASGRDRDNEQFF.

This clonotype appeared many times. As DNA, the CDR3 is TGTGCCAGCAGCTTAGCAGCGGGGGGGCCCGGGGAGCTGTTTTTT. The encoded protein is CASSLAAGGPGELFF. The chain has TRBV7-6 and TRBJ2-2; TRBD2 matches at 10 bases. This CDR3 contains 15 residues. Germline V gene sequence: CDR1 SGHVS, CDR2 FNYEAQ. V shed 0 bases and J 6 bases; nucleotides not matched to a gene: 1.

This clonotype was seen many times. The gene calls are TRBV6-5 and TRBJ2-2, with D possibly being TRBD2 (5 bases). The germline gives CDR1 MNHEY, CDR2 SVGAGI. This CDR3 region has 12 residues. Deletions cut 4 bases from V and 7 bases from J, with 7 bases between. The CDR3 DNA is TGTGCCAGCAGTTCCGCGGGCGGGGAGCTGTTTTTT. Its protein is CASSSAGGELFF.

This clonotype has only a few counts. The CDR3: CASAVTSGGPPQYV. CDR3 coding DNA: TGTGCCAGCGCCGTTACTAGCGGGGGGCCCCCACAGTACGTC. V gene TRBV28 combines with J gene TRBJ2-7; 12 positions match TRBD2. Per the germline V gene, CDR1 is MDHEN and CDR2 is SYDVKM. This CDR3 is built from 14 residues. J lost 10 bases, V lost 8 bases, and 12 bases had no gene match.

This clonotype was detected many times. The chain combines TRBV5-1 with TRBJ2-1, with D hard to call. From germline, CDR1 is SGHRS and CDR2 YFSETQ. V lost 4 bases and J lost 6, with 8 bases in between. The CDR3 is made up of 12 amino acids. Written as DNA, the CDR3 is TGCGCCAGCAGCGAACTAACCAATGAGCAGTTCTTC. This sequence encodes CASSELTNEQFF. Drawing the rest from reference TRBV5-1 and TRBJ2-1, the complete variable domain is KAGVTQTPRYLIKTRGQQVTLSCSPISGHRSVSWYQQTPGQGLQFLFEYFSETQRNKGNFPGRFSGRQFSNSRSEMNVSTLELGDSALYLCASSELTNEQFFGPGTRLTVL.